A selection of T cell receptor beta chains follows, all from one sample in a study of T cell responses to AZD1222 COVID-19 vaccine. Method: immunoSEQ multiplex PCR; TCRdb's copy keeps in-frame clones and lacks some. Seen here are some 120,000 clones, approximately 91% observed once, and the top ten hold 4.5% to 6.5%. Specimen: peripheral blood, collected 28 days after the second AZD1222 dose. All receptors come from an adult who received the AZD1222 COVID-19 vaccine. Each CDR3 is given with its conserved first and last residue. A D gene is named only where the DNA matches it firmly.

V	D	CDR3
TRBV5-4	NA	CASSLGSISSGANVLTF
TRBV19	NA	CASSISGGRTEAFF
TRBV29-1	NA	CSVGDRTEPYTF
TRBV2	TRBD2	CASSDGGGSYEQYF
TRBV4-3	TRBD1	CASSPKGQGPGGSPLHF
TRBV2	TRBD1	CASSLTLTGSTEAFF
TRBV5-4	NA	CASSLTFIRDKMTYTF
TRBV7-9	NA	CASSLDYGGIDTQYF
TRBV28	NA	CASSLSGGTNEKLFF
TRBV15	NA	CATSPRKTGPETQYF
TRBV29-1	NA	CSVDTGFEPYEQYF
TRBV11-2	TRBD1	CASSRGGTGVGEAFF
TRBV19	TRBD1	CASSQGADAEAFF
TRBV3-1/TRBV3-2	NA	CASSQGGGNTIYF